These 25 T cell receptor beta chains were all obtained from the same sample, sequenced in a study of ipilimumab plus nivolumab after autologous stem cell transplantation (dated by TCRdb to the early 2020s). To prepare the library, the immunoSEQ multiplex PCR assay was applied. TCRdb mirrors the immuneACCESS table, restricted to in-frame sequences. Some clones are absent from its copies; in checked studies, under half trace to an unresolved V gene, and the reason for the others is unknown. For this sample the table gives just over 40,000 clones, of which 90% to 95% were detected only once. Over 0.85% of the sample is held by the ten biggest clonotypes. Sequencing was performed on PBMCs, taken in a trial of ipilimumab plus nivolumab as post-transplant consolidation. Receptors were obtained from a male donor with multiple myeloma.

CDR3 DNA sequence: TGCGCCAGCAGCCAAGATCGAACTAGCTACGAGACCCAGTACTTC. Translated: CASSQDRTSYETQYF. The chain combines TRBV4-3 with TRBJ2-5, with TRBD2 as a possible D gene (6 bases). The CDR3 totals 15 residues. Trimming removed 0 bases at V and 5 bases at J, with 13 bases between. Germline-derived CDR1 and CDR2 are LGHNA and YSLEER.

This chain connects TRBV27 to TRBJ2-7, with D possibly being TRBD2 (6 bases). V was clipped by 2 bases and J by 2 bases, with 13 bases between them. CDR3 length equals 15 residues. Germline lookup yields CDR1 MNHEY and CDR2 SMNVEV (reference sequence). CDR3 nucleotides: TGTGCCAGCAGTTTAGGAGTAGCGGCCCCCTACGAGCAGTACTTC. Protein sequence: CASSLGVAAPYEQYF.

The rearrangement links TRBV18 to TRBJ1-5; 7 positions agree with TRBD1. With V trimmed by 3 bases and J by 4 bases, 3 bases remained unmatched. This CDR3 is built from 14 residues. The germline gives CDR1 KGHSH, CDR2 LQKENI. CDR3 bases: TGTGCCAGCTCACCTGGACAGGAGAATCAGCCCCAGCATTTT. This gives the protein CASSPGQENQPQHF.

The J gene is TRBJ2-1, the V gene TRBV5-1; TRBD2 matches 8 bases. The V gene end was trimmed by 4 bases and the J gene end by 4 bases; junction bases not matched to a gene: 13. The germline V gene encodes CDR1 SGHRS and CDR2 YFSETQ. The CDR3 runs to 17 residues. The CDR3 is CASSPAPSGGPYNEQFF. The CDR3, as DNA: TGCGCCAGCAGCCCCGCACCAAGCGGGGGACCTTACAATGAGCAGTTCTTC.

This rearrangement joins TRBV19 to TRBJ2-3; 10 nucleotides agree with TRBD2. The CDR3 contains 15 residues. Trimming removed 4 bases from V and 5 bases from J; junction bases left unmatched: 6. Per the germline V gene, CDR1 is LNHDA and CDR2 is SQIVND (reference sequence). The CDR3 sequence is CASSTLAGDRDTQYF. In DNA form, the CDR3 reads TGTGCCAGTAGTACCCTAGCGGGAGACCGAGATACGCAGTATTTT.

The J gene is TRBJ2-3, the V gene TRBV4-1; D remains ambiguous. CDR3 length: 14 residues. V lost 2 bases and J 0 bases, leaving 6 bases between the germline ends. CDR1 MGHRA and CDR2 YSYEKL come from the germline V gene. The CDR3 sequence: CASSQSRSTDTQYF. The CDR3 bases are TGCGCCAGCAGCCAATCGCGGAGCACAGATACGCAGTATTTT.

The genes are TRBV4-3 and TRBJ1-1; D uncertain. The CDR3 length is 14 residues. Germline loops: CDR1 LGHNA, CDR2 YSLEER. The V and J ends lost 1 base and 1 base respectively, with 7 bases between them. The CDR3 spells CASSQAGTNTEAFF. The CDR3 coding sequence is TGCGCCAGCAGCCAAGCGGGCACGAACACTGAAGCTTTCTTT.

This clone was seen a few times. The chain has TRBV6-1 and TRBJ2-3; D not certain. Trimming took 5 bases from V and 1 from J, leaving 4 bases between them. Germline V gives CDR1 MNHNS, CDR2 SASEGT. This CDR3 is built from 12 residues. The CDR3 sequence is CASSFGTDTQYF. The CDR3 nucleotides read TGTGCCAGCAGTTTCGGCACAGATACGCAGTATTTT.

The V call is TRBV5-4, the J call TRBJ1-2, with a tentative D call TRBD1 (6 bases). The germline V gene encodes CDR1 SGHNT and CDR2 YYREEE (reference sequence). The CDR3 covers 16 residues. Trimming left V 4 bases short and J 1 base short, with 17 bases between. The CDR3 nucleotides are TGTGCCAGCAGCGTCCCCGGGACATACCATAACTATGGCTACACCTTC. Translation: CASSVPGTYHNYGYTF.

The chain recombines TRBV18 with TRBJ2-2, with unresolved D. The CDR3 contains 13 residues. The germline V gene encodes CDR1 KGHSH and CDR2 LQKENI. V was cut by 0 bases and J by 6 bases, with 5 bases left in between. The CDR3, as DNA: TGTGCCAGCTCACCACCGTGGCCCGGGGAGCTGTTTTTT. This translates into CASSPPWPGELFF. Using reference TRBV18 and TRBJ2-2 for the parts outside the CDR3, the full variable domain is NAGVMQNPRHLVRRRGQEARLRCSPMKGHSHVYWYRQLPEEGLKFMVYLQKENIIDESGMPKERFSAEFPKEGPSILRIQQVVRGDSAAYFCASSPPWPGELFFGEGSRLTVL.

This sequence joins TRBV5-4 and TRBJ2-3, with 8 bases matching TRBD2. Looked up from germline, CDR1 is SGHNT and CDR2 is YYREEE (reference sequence). V lost 4 bases to trimming and J lost 6 bases; unmatched junction nucleotides: 1. The CDR3 is made up of 12 amino acids. The CDR3 DNA reads as TGTGCCAGCAGCAGACTAGCGGATACGCAGTATTTT. Its protein is CASSRLADTQYF.

This rearrangement joins TRBV2 to TRBJ2-4; D tentatively fits TRBD1 or TRBD2 (5 bases each). The germline gives CDR1 SNHLY, CDR2 FYNNEI. V shed 9 bases and J shed 0 bases, with 15 bases lying between them. The CDR3 contains 15 residues. The CDR3: CARPDLGVAKNIQYF. As DNA, the CDR3 is TGTGCCAGGCCTGACTTGGGGGTAGCCAAAAACATTCAGTACTTC.

The CDR3 loop reads CASSQMTRTPPFYVAFF. DNA of the CDR3: TGTGCCAGCAGCCAGATGACTAGGACACCTCCTTTTTATGTAGCTTTCTTT. The V and J genes are TRBV7-2 and TRBJ1-1, with D possibly matching TRBD1 (5 bases). Trimming stripped 5 bases from V and 10 bases from J, with 29 bases between. CDR3 size: 17 residues. The germline gives CDR1 SGHTA, CDR2 FQGNSA.

The CDR3 reads CASSFQGQGLGQPQHF. The CDR3 DNA is TGTGCCAGTAGTTTCCAGGGACAGGGTCTAGGTCAGCCCCAGCATTTT. The chain is built from TRBV19 and TRBJ1-5; TRBD1 matches 9 bases. Trimming cost V 5 bases and J 6 bases; bases outside gene matches: 11. Per the germline V gene, CDR1 is LNHDA and CDR2 is SQIVND (reference sequence). The CDR3 totals 16 residues.

Regarding this clone: Germline and junction disagree at one end, which may indicate a read error. The chain recombines TRBV5-3 with TRBJ2-7; 7 bases map to TRBD1. TRBV5-3 falls under the ORF class, with uncertain function. The CDR3 runs to 13 residues. CDR3 DNA: TGTGCCAGCAGCTGGGGGACAGATTACGAGCAGTACTTC. The encoded protein is CASSWGTDYEQYF.

The V gene is TRBV4-2, the J gene TRBJ1-3; tentative D call: TRBD1 (5 bases). Trimming took off 0 bases at V and 1 base at J, with 10 bases between the two ends. Germline V gives CDR1 LGHNA, CDR2 YNFKEQ. The CDR3 totals 16 residues. The DNA of the CDR3 is TGTGCCAGCAGCCAAGACCTGGGGACGTCTGGAAACACCATATATTTT. Its protein product is CASSQDLGTSGNTIYF.

CDR3 sequence (DNA): TGCGCCAGCAGCTTGGTTAGCCTGAACACCGGGGAGCTGTTTTTT. It is translated as CASSLVSLNTGELFF. The chain has TRBV5-1 and TRBJ2-2; D gene ambiguous. Trimming left V 0 bases short and J 1 base short, with 7 bases between. The CDR3 has 15 residues. Germline loops: CDR1 SGHRS, CDR2 YFSETQ.

This chain uses TRBV5-1 with TRBJ1-2, with 11 bases identical to TRBD1. This CDR3 is built from 16 residues. CDR1 and CDR2 from the germline V gene are SGHRS and YFSETQ. Germline trimming cut 4 bases from V and 4 bases from J; bases unmatched to any gene: 9. The CDR3 DNA reads as TGCGCCAGCAGCCCGAACGGACAGGGGGCGACCTATGGCTACACCTTC. Translating gives CASSPNGQGATYGYTF.

The rearrangement uses TRBV4-3 and TRBJ2-2; unclear D gene. The CDR3 has 17 amino acids. Germline lookup yields CDR1 LGHNA and CDR2 YSLEER. With 1 base removed from V and 4 bases from J, the gap between germline ends came to 16 bases. The CDR3 region has the DNA TGCGCCAGCAGCCAAGTGGTGTCGGCAGCTCTCACCGGGGAGCTGTTTTTT. Its translation: CASSQVVSAALTGELFF.

The CDR3 here is CASSLAGDQNEKLFF. CDR3 in DNA: TGTGCCAGCAGTTTAGCGGGGGACCAGAATGAAAAACTGTTTTTT. This chain connects TRBV28 to TRBJ1-4; possible D gene TRBD1, 5 bases. This CDR3 has 15 residues. CDR1 is MDHEN and CDR2 is SYDVKM in the germline V gene. Deletions cut 2 bases from V and 5 bases from J, with 12 bases between.

V is TRBV30 and J is TRBJ1-6; the D is unclear. The length of the CDR3 is 20 residues. The V end lost 1 base, the J end lost 0 bases, and 22 bases lay between the germline ends. Germline CDR1 GTSNPN, CDR2 SVGIG (reference sequence). The CDR3 sequence is CAWSDESGFGPSSYNSPLHF. The CDR3 DNA reads TGTGCCTGGAGTGACGAGAGTGGATTCGGCCCTAGCTCCTATAATTCACCCCTCCACTTT.

V gene TRBV4-2 combines with J gene TRBJ1-1, with D tentatively TRBD1 (5 bases). The ends were cut back, 0 bases at V and 3 bases at J, with 20 bases in the middle. Germline V gene data show CDR1 as LGHNA and CDR2 as YNFKEQ. This CDR3 spans 18 amino acids. The CDR3: CASSQEVYGWGVDTEAFF. As DNA, the CDR3 is TGTGCCAGCAGCCAAGAGGTTTATGGGTGGGGGGTCGACACTGAAGCTTTCTTT.

The chain recombines TRBV7-2 with TRBJ2-2, with TRBD2 matching over 11 bases. CDR1 and CDR2 (germline): SGHTA, FQGNSA. The CDR3 spans 17 residues. Trimming removed 4 bases from V and 5 bases from J; junction bases left unmatched: 9. CDR3 DNA: TGTGCCAGCAGCTCGCCTACTAGCGGGAGAGGTACCGGGGAGCTGTTTTTT. As protein: CASSSPTSGRGTGELFF. The complete variable domain, with remaining parts taken from reference TRBV7-2 and TRBJ2-2, reads GAGVSQSPSNKVTEKGKDVELRCDPISGHTALYWYRQSLGQGLEFLIYFQGNSAPDKSGLPSDRFSAERTGGSVSTLTIQRTQQEDSAVYLCASSSPTSGRGTGELFFGEGSRLTVL.

DNA of the CDR3: TGTGCCAGCAGCCCTAGTCACGAGCAGTACTTC. Its translation: CASSPSHEQYF. The V gene is TRBV9, the J gene TRBJ2-7, with D uncertain. The CDR3 loop spans 11 amino acids. Trimming removed 4 bases at V and 5 bases at J, with 7 bases between. Germline V gives CDR1 SGDLS, CDR2 YYNGEE.

The chain couples TRBV7-9 to TRBJ1-5; 8 positions match TRBD1. V shed 5 bases, J shed 5 bases, and the junction held 2 bases outside the gene matches. The CDR3 consists of 13 residues. Germline assignment: CDR1 SEHNR and CDR2 FQNEAQ (reference sequence). CDR3 coding DNA: TGTGCCAGCAGCAAGACAGGGGATCAGCCCCAGCATTTT. Protein product: CASSKTGDQPQHF.